This note documents a single T cell receptor beta chain sequence. What this receptor recognizes is not known. No base-level quality is on record; no much larger clone is a single base apart. The data originate from a study of glioma-infiltrating T cells after dendritic cell vaccination (dated by TCRdb to about 2016). A note on the overall study: Of the roughly 15 glioblastoma patients in the cohort, all drawn from Phase I and II dendritic cell vaccination trials, 9 were newly diagnosed and 6 had recurrent disease. Patients received autologous tumor lysate-pulsed dendritic cell vaccination between the early 2000s and the early 2010s. The vaccine was prepared from monocyte-derived dendritic cells that were cultured for more than six days with IL-4 and GM-CSF and then pulsed overnight with autologous tumor lysate. Patients received three intradermal dendritic cell vaccine injections at biweekly intervals in the arm below the axilla. Deep sequencing of TCR beta CDR3 regions was used to quantify tumor-infiltrating lymphocyte content and compare tumor and blood repertoires in dendritic cell-vaccinated glioblastoma patients. Survival after dendritic cell vaccination was correlated with TCR sequencing metrics such as TIL content and the overlap between tumor and blood repertoires.

The study at large found these results: The cohort was small and heterogeneous, only a few patients had full blood and tumor sets, and even fewer had initial-recurrent tumor pairs. No direct relationship between TCR clonality and survival was found, suggesting that a diverse polyclonal response may matter. The three-group TCR overlap response model was described as speculative and requiring prospective validation. After dendritic cell vaccination, a higher estimated pretreatment TIL content predicted longer time to progression and longer overall survival.

The time point label on this specimen signifies: after dendritic cell vaccination, including at tumor progression/relapse. Patients were selected for having adequate residual fresh-frozen tumor tissue and more than two years of available survival data. An isocitrate dehydrogenase mutation was not carried by any of the glioblastoma patients, although molecular status was otherwise variable. PBMC were collected before vaccination, two weeks after the third vaccination, and at tumor progression when it occurred. Genomic DNA was extracted with the Qiagen DNeasy Blood extraction Kit. Relative to germline, V is missing 5 bases and J is missing 6 bases, with 6 bases of the junction outside any gene match. The CDR3 runs 14 amino acids, cysteine and phenylalanine included. Only the CDR3 region is kept as DNA, spanning 42 bases read in frame from base 1. CDR1 and CDR2 are read off the germline V gene as SNHLY and FYNNEI.

The immunoSEQ assay amplified TCRB CDR3 regions from roughly 2 micrograms of genomic DNA, or from all available DNA when less than that amount was available. The multiplex PCR employed 60 forward primers targeting TCR V beta segments and 13 reverse primers targeting J beta segments. Synthetic control templates were spiked into each sample at limiting dilution to estimate reads per starting template. Sequencing produced 87 bp reads on the Illumina HiSeq System. The paper's processing steps were these. PCR and sequencing errors were removed by merging closely related sequences with a nearest neighbor algorithm. TCR overlap was defined as the percentage of unique tumor TCR beta sequences that were also found in the peripheral blood of the same patient. The table was pulled from immuneACCESS by TCRdb, which kept in-frame rearrangements only. Such tables lose some clones; where checked, under half of the loss comes from unresolved V genes, and the rest has no known cause. V, J and clone size are those of that table, while D and trimming were read from the DNA. The sample table shows approximately 90,000 clones, and approximately 80% are seen once. The top ten clones comprise roughly 2.1% of the sample.

The V gene is TRBV2 and the J gene is TRBJ1-2; TRBD1 aligns with 10 central bases. The sample consisted of blood, taken after dendritic cell vaccination. This receptor was taken from a human donor with glioblastoma. The base sequence is TGTGCCAGCAGTAAGGGGACAGGGGTTGATGGCTACACCTTC. It specifies CASSKGTGVDGYTF.